The entry below gives a single TCR beta chain sequence along with its context. The sample comes from a study of blood T cell repertoires in COVID-19. The wider study: COVID-19 samples from acute and convalescent phases originated in the United States, Italy and Spain.

TCRdb keeps only in-frame clones here, not all; method: immunoSEQ multiplex PCR. The sample includes fewer than 350,000 clones, around 90% of them seen just once. The participants were between about 18 and 90 years old and came from some 23 US areas. Researchers sorted participants into cohorts using their self-reported clinical history. The sequence was collected from a woman aged 55-70 years in a cohort exposed to, infected with or recovered from COVID-19 (not recorded which). Sequenced input: PBMCs or T cells enriched from blood (not recorded which).

The CDR3 region is CASSSSGGRAKQFF. The DNA of the CDR3 is TGTGCCAGCAGTTCATCAGGCGGGAGGGCGAAGCAGTTCTTC. The rearrangement uses TRBV6-1 and TRBJ2-1; TRBD2 matches 9 bases. The V segment lost 5 bases and the J segment 11 bases; nucleotides outside the gene matches: 10. This CDR3 comprises 14 residues. Germline V lookup: CDR1 MNHNS, CDR2 SASEGT.